The sequence of this T cell receptor (beta chain) was determined in a study of human T cells and chemical hapten exposure. Study summary: The sensitizer, 2% DPC, was used on approximately 2 cm by approximately 2 cm of upper inner arm skin.

This clonotype occurred a few times. Its antigen remains unknown. The study used a library that attached unique molecular identifiers to individual cDNA molecules. TCRdb reanalysed the RACE reads using MiXCR and keeps one entry per CDR3 protein. The sample consists of 50,000 to 65,000 distinct CDR3 sequences, 9.4% of them appearing once. Time point specified: pre-sensitization, week 0. Specified treatment: therapeutic diphenylcyclopropenone sensitization with weekly scalp DPC. Overall study results and limits: Significantly more large CDR3 similarity clusters arose among expanded TCRs than among controls. With regard to DPC sensitization, TCRs above 1 in 1000 frequency did not change.

The clonotype was recovered from a woman aged 40 to 49 with alopecia areata. Some clones in this sample may be carry-over from other donors' samples. Sequences were derived from whole blood, sampled in connection with sensitization to the hapten diphenylcyclopropenone (DPC).

CDR3 amino acids: CASSPGPPGAEAFF. The CDR3 DNA sequence: TGTGCCAGCAGCCCAGGGCCTCCCGGGGCTGAAGCTTTCTTT. J is TRBJ1-1 and V is TRBV7-9, with D maybe TRBD1 (5 bases). Between the trimmed V and J ends, which lost 5 bases and 6 bases, there was a span of 16 bases. There are 14 residues in the CDR3. The germline gives CDR1 SEHNR, CDR2 FQNEAQ (reference sequence).